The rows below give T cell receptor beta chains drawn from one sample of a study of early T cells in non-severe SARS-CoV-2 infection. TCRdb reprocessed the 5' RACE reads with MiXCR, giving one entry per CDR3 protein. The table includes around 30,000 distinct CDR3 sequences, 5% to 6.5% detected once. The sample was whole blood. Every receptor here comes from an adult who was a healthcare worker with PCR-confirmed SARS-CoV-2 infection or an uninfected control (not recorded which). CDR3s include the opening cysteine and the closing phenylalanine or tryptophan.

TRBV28,CASSLWRQPQHF
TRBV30,CAWTPAPLSYEQYF
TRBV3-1,CASSQGDSGNHEQYF
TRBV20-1,CSAREPGRAPRGFF
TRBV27,CASSLLAGGPMAQYF
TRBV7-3,CASSQQETGELFF
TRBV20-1,CSARAHSGRGREQYF
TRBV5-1,CASSPGTNRDTQYF
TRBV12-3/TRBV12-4,CASSLALGETQYF
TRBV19,CASSIGRGQISGANVLTF
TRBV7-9,CASSLDVPETQYF
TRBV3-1,CASSQESRLDTQYF
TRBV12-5,CASGEGPTYEQYF
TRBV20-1,CSARDLGRGRPALSEAFF
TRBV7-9,CASSLVPGEQFF
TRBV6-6,CASSYSEVPILNTEAFF
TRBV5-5,CASSRSWDENYGYTF
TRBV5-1,CASSLYSGSVYNEQFF
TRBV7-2,CASRTGPTYEQYF
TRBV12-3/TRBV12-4,CASSLLFGSETQYF
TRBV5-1,CASSLTNSNTEAFF
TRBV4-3,CASSQDRSGNTEAFF
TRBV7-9,CASSSWTGSNVYEQYF
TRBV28,CASSLGGQPYNEQFF
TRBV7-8,CASSRPAQGGETEAFF
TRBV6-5,CASSYGGSGHNEQFF
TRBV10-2,CASRASGDNEQFF
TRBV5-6,CASYLGLAGVNEQFF
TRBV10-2,CASSPKIAGGPRGNEQFF
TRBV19,CASSIGTAGNQPQHF
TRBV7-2,CASSPLAGNIQYF
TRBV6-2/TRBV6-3,CASSYSRTLDLAKNIQYF
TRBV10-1,CASRSGTASSYEQYF
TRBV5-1,CASSLIPGGADTQYF
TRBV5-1,CASSLSGTGNEKLFF
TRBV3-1,CASSQGFYGYTF
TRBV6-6,CASSYGENTQYF
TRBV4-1,CASSQSVQGAREQFF
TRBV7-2,CASSSLATSTDTQYF
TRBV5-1,CASSFTSGSPSSEQFF
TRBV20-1,CSASPGTGNEKLFF